A single sample gave rise to the 2 T cell receptor beta chains below, sequenced in a study of T cell repertoires and HLA-DP antigens. These receptors are not linked to any known antigen. The assay was immunoSEQ multiplex PCR, and TCRdb's table has in-frame clones only and misses some. The data show more than 90,000 clones, about 91% seen once. Source material: CD4+ T cells from PBMCs. The receptors derive from a woman younger than 30 in good health and CMV-seronegative.

CDR3 nucleotide sequence: TGTGCCAGCAGTGCCCGGACTAGCTCCACAGATACGCAGTATTTT. The encoded protein is CASSARTSSTDTQYF. V and J are TRBV6-4 and TRBJ2-3; 8 bases are a match to TRBD2. The germline V gene has CDR1 MRHNA and CDR2 SNTAGT. Germline trimming cut 4 bases from V and 2 bases from J; bases unmatched to any gene: 5. This CDR3 is built from 15 residues.

The V gene is TRBV4-1, the J gene TRBJ1-2, with 11 bases aligning to TRBD1. This CDR3 has 15 residues. The germline CDR1 and CDR2 sequences are MGHRA and YSYEKL. V was pared by 4 bases and J by 0 bases, with 1 base of the junction left unmatched. CDR3 loop: CASSPGQGANYGYTF. The CDR3 DNA is TGCGCCAGCAGCCCGGGACAGGGGGCTAACTATGGCTACACCTTC.